The TCR beta chain described here comes from a study of OX40 agonist ivuxolimab in advanced cancers. Deletions cut 3 bases from V and 2 bases from J, with 16 bases between. The CDR3 length is 15 residues. Germline CDR1 reads GTSNPN; CDR2 reads SVGIG (reference sequence). Here immunoSEQ multiplex PCR was the method, and the copy in TCRdb shows in-frame clones only, minus some. Among more than 40,000 clones, about 86% were seen once, and the ten largest hold approximately 10%. This receptor was taken from an adult with an advanced solid tumor such as melanoma, head and neck, liver or kidney cancer. The input for sequencing was CD4+ or CD8+ T cells sorted from blood, taken in a trial of the OX40 agonist ivuxolimab. V gene TRBV30 combines with J gene TRBJ1-1; the D is unclear. The CDR3 here is CAWSALGGLNTEAFF. The CDR3 coding sequence is TGTGCCTGGAGCGCCCTAGGAGGCCTCAACACTGAAGCTTTCTTT.